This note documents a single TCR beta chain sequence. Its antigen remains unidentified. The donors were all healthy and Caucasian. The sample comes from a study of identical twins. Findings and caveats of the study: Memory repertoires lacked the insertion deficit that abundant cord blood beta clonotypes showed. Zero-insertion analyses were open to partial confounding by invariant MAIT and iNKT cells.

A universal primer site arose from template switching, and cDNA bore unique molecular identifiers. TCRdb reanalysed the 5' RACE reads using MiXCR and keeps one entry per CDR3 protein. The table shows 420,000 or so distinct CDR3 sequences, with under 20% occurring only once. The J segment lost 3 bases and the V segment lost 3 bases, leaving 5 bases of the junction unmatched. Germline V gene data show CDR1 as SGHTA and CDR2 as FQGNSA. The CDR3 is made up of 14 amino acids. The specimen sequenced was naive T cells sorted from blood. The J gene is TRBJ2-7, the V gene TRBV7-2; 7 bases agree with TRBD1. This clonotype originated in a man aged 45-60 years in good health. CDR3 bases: TGTGCCAGCAGCTTGTCCGGGACAGACTACGAGCAGTACTTC. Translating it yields CASSLSGTDYEQYF.